The 8 T cell receptor beta chains below come from one sample, sequenced in a study of EBV T-cell therapy then PD-1 blockade in nasopharyngeal carcinoma. These TCRs are of unknown antigen specificity. Data came from immunoSEQ multiplex PCR; TCRdb stores just in-frame clones and leaves some out. The sample includes 15,000 to 20,000 clones, approximately 83% of them seen just once. Regarding treatment: AdE1-LMPpoly-expanded autologous EBV-specific T-cell therapy followed by anti-PD-1 nivolumab. The input for sequencing was CD8+ T cells from blood, taken at day 0 from a patient whose treatment included autologous EBV-specific T cells and nivolumab. The receptors come from a man in his forties with nasopharyngeal carcinoma.

The J gene is TRBJ2-7, the V gene TRBV28, with D perhaps matching TRBD1 (5 bases). CDR1 is MDHEN and CDR2 is SYDVKM in the germline V gene. This CDR3 has 15 residues. Trimming removed 5 bases from V and 1 base from J, with 15 bases in between. As DNA, the CDR3 is TGTGCCAGCAGTCTCCCTGCCGACAGATCCTACGAGCAGTACTTC. It codes for CASSLPADRSYEQYF. The full variable domain, completed using reference TRBV28 and TRBJ2-7, is DVKVTQSSRYLVKRTGEKVFLECVQDMDHENMFWYRQDPGLGLRLIYFSYDVKMKEKGDIPEGYSVSREKKERFSLILESASTNQTSMYLCASSLPADRSYEQYFGPGTRLTVT.

By its share, this clone is medium-sized. The CDR3 region is CASRPMFRTGNSNQPQHF. The CDR3 DNA reads as TGTGCCAGCAGACCAATGTTCCGGACAGGGAATAGCAATCAGCCCCAGCATTTT. The chain recombines TRBV27 with TRBJ1-5; 8 bases map to TRBD1. CDR1 MNHEY and CDR2 SMNVEV come from the germline V gene (reference sequence). The ends lost 6 bases at V and 0 bases at J; junction bases unmatched: 13. The CDR3 loop spans 18 amino acids.

J is TRBJ1-2 and V is TRBV29-1; the D gene is possibly TRBD1 (6 bases). The germline CDR1 and CDR2 sequences are SQVTM and ANQGSEA. V was trimmed by 3 bases and J by 1 base, leaving 12 bases between them. There are 14 residues in the CDR3. The CDR3 spells CSVEVAGDNYGYTF. The CDR3 bases are TGCAGCGTTGAGGTTGCAGGGGATAACTATGGCTACACCTTC.

For the CDR3, the DNA is TGTGCCAGCAGCTTGTGGGGGGGCACTGAAGCTTTCTTT. This codes for CASSLWGGTEAFF. This rearrangement joins TRBV5-6 to TRBJ1-1, with D maybe TRBD1 (5 bases). The CDR3 has 13 residues. Trimming took off 1 base at V and 4 bases at J, with 8 bases between the two ends. CDR1 and CDR2 from the germline V gene are SGHDT and YYEEEE.

The chain is built from TRBV18 and TRBJ2-5, with a possible D match to TRBD2 (5 bases). CDR1 is KGHSH, CDR2 LQKENI, per germline. This CDR3 has 18 amino acids. V was clipped by 0 bases and J by 3 bases, with 20 bases between them. The DNA for the CDR3 is TGTGCCAGCTCACCACCAAATACTAGATTGGAAACTAAAGAGACCCAGTACTTC. Its translation: CASSPPNTRLETKETQYF.

This chain links TRBV7-8 with TRBJ2-7; perhaps TRBD1 as D (6 bases). Germline V gene data show CDR1 as SGHVS and CDR2 as FQNEAQ. With 1 base removed from V and 7 bases from J, the gap between germline ends came to 14 bases. This CDR3 has 14 residues. CDR3 DNA: TGTGCCAGCAGCTTAGAAGCCGGACAGTTGGAGCAGTACTTC. It yields the protein CASSLEAGQLEQYF.

This chain links TRBV7-9 with TRBJ1-5; 8 nucleotides match TRBD1. The CDR3 loop spans 15 amino acids. In germline, CDR1 is SEHNR, CDR2 FQNEAQ (reference sequence). The junction had 5 bases not matched to a gene; V was cut back by 3 bases and J by 4 bases. In DNA form, the CDR3 reads TGTGCCAGCAGCTTTGGGACAGGATCAAATCAGCCCCAGCATTTT. Translating gives CASSFGTGSNQPQHF.

The gene calls are TRBV19 and TRBJ1-5; D not certain. Between the trimmed V and J ends, which lost 0 bases and 0 bases, there was a span of 15 bases. This CDR3 is 18 amino acids long. Germline V gene data show CDR1 as LNHDA and CDR2 as SQIVND (reference sequence). The CDR3 protein is CASSIDWTEDYSNQPQHF. The CDR3 DNA reads TGTGCCAGTAGTATAGATTGGACGGAGGATTATAGCAATCAGCCCCAGCATTTT.